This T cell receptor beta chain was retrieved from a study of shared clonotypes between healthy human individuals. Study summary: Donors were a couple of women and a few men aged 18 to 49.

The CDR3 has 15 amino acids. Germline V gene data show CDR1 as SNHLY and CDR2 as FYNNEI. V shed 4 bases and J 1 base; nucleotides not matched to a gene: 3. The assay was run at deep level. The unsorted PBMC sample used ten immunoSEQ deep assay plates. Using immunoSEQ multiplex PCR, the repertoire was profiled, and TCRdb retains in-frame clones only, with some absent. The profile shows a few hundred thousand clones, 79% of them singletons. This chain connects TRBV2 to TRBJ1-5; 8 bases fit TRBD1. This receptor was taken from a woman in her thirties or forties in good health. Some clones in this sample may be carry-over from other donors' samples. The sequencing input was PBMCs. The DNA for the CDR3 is TGTGCCAGCAGTGTGGGGACAGGAAGCAATCAGCCCCAGCATTTT. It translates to CASSVGTGSNQPQHF.